Described below is a single T cell receptor beta chain sequence and its context. This sample was included in a study of shared clonotypes between healthy human individuals. Unmatched junction bases numbered 7, after V lost 0 bases and J lost 4 bases. Germline CDR1 SGHRS, CDR2 YFSETQ. The CDR3 spans 16 residues. Naive-designated CD8 cells lacked CD45RO, were positively enriched for CCR7, and omitted terminally differentiated effector memory CD45RA+ cells. Measured with immunoSEQ multiplex PCR; TCRdb has only the in-frame clones, and not every one. Altogether about 1.9 million clones are present, around 93% being singletons, with the ten largest covering 1.5% to 2%.

Input material: naive CD8+ T cells from PBMCs. The chain uses TRBV5-1 and TRBJ2-1, with 7 bases fitting TRBD2. The clonotype was recovered from a man aged 18 to 30 in good health. Some clones in this sample may be carry-over from other donors' samples. CDR3 sequence reads: CASSLGGLLSYNEQFF. CDR3 nucleotides: TGCGCCAGCAGCTTGGGGGGACTACTTTCATACAATGAGCAGTTCTTC.